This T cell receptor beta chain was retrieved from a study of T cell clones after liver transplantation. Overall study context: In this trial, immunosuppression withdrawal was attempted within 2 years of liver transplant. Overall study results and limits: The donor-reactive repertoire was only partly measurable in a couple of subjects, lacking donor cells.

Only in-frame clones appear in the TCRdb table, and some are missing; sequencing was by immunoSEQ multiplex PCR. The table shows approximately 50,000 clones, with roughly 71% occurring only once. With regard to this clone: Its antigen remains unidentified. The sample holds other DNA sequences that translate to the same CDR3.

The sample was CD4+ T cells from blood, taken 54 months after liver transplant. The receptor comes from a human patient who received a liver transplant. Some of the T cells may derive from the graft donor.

In DNA form, the CDR3 reads TGTGCCAGCAGCCCACGGACAGGGGGTCTCTATGGCTACACCTTC. Encoded protein: CASSPRTGGLYGYTF. The chain couples TRBV28 to TRBJ1-2; the match to TRBD1 covers 10 bases. The germline CDR1 and CDR2 sequences are MDHEN and SYDVKM. This CDR3 is built from 15 residues. The junction had 8 bases not matched to a gene; V was cut back by 6 bases and J by 4 bases.